This TCR beta chain was found in a study of early T cells in non-severe SARS-CoV-2 infection. For the study at large: Bulk RNA taken from unsorted whole blood was sequenced, leaving chains unpaired.

Unique molecular identifier tags were affixed to discrete cDNA molecules. TCRdb itself ran the 5' RACE reads through MiXCR, one entry per CDR3 protein. The sample consists of tens of thousands of distinct CDR3 sequences, roughly 3.5% of them appearing once. Findings and caveats of the study: Matching against VDJdb likely underestimated virus-specific expansions, favoring anti-spike CD8.

This clonotype has a count of ten or more. Its antigen remains unknown. The sequencing input was whole blood. This clonotype was sampled from an adult who was a healthcare worker with PCR-confirmed SARS-CoV-2 infection or an uninfected control (not recorded which).

The CDR3 DNA sequence: TGTGCCACCAGCACCCGGACTAGCGGGAGACTTGTCTACAATGAGCAGTTCTTC. As protein: CATSTRTSGRLVYNEQFF. The V and J genes are TRBV15 and TRBJ2-1; 13 bases line up with TRBD2. There are 18 residues in the CDR3. V was pared by 4 bases and J by 3 bases, with 9 bases of the junction left unmatched. Germline lookup yields CDR1 LNHNV and CDR2 YYDKDF (reference sequence).